The 28 T cell receptor beta chains below all came from one sample that was sequenced in a study of CD8 T cells in ankylosing spondylitis. Study results and caveats: For ankylosing spondylitis blood, a TCR beta motif of about eight highly homologous variants appeared characteristic.

TCRdb recomputed calls from the 5' RACE reads with MiXCR, one row per CDR3 protein. Altogether over 450,000 distinct CDR3 sequences are present, 10% to 15% being singletons, with the ten largest covering under 7.5%. Antigens for these TCRs are unknown. Source material: blood, either unsorted or a sorted T cell fraction (not recorded which). The receptors come from a male donor with ankylosing spondylitis.

This clonotype was counted ten times or more. The chain has TRBV11-2 and TRBJ2-5, with 7 bases matching TRBD1. V shed 1 base and J 13 bases; nucleotides not matched to a gene: 12. This CDR3 spans 14 amino acids. CDR1 and CDR2 from the germline V gene are SGHAT and FQNNGV. The CDR3 region is CASSLVGQRLGLYF. CDR3 bases: TGTGCCAGCAGCTTAGTGGGACAGCGTTTGGGTTTGTACTTC.

On this clonotype itself: A much larger clone is a single base away; this may be a read error. Since the CDR3 does not end with the conserved phenylalanine or tryptophan, this likely comes from a read error. The chain carries TRBV5-5 and TRBJ1-6, with TRBD1 identical over 11 bases. CDR3 length: 14 amino acids. The trim removed 4 bases at V and 7 bases at J, leaving 1 base unmatched. Germline CDR1 reads SGHKS; CDR2 reads YYEKEE (reference sequence). The CDR3 nucleotides read TGTGCCAGCAGCAGGGACAGGGGGAATTCACCCCTCCACCTT. Its protein product is CASSRDRGNSPLHL.

The genes are TRBV7-8 and TRBJ2-3; D unresolved. This CDR3 contains 14 residues. The germline CDR1 and CDR2 sequences are SGHVS and FQNEAQ. V was trimmed by 3 bases and J by 0 bases, leaving 7 bases between them. CDR3 sequence (DNA): TGTGCCAGCAGCTTTTACACTAGCACAGATACGCAGTATTTT. It translates to CASSFYTSTDTQYF.

Comment on this clonotype: At one end, the junction sequence differs from germline, possibly due to a read error. The chain carries TRBV5-6 and TRBJ2-7; possibly TRBD1 for D (6 bases). CDR1 and CDR2 from the germline V gene are SGHDT and YYEEEE. This CDR3 contains 13 residues. The CDR3 region is CASSLGASCEQYF. The CDR3 nucleotides are TGTGCCAGCAGCCTGGGGGCGTCCTGCGAGCAGTACTTC.

This chain uses TRBV20-1 with TRBJ2-1, with TRBD2 matching over 8 bases. This CDR3 spans 14 amino acids. Trimming removed 4 bases from V and 2 bases from J; junction bases left unmatched: 4. Germline values: CDR1 DFQATT, CDR2 SNEGSKA (reference sequence). The DNA of the CDR3 is TGCAGTGCTACCGAGCGGGAGCCCTACAATGAGCAGTTCTTC. Translated, it gives CSATEREPYNEQFF.

This clonotype has just a few counts. The V gene is TRBV30, the J gene TRBJ1-3, with D uncertain. V lost 5 bases and J lost 0, with 5 bases in between. The CDR3 runs to 12 residues. Germline CDR1 reads GTSNPN; CDR2 reads SVGIG (reference sequence). The CDR3 loop reads CAWLISGNTIYF. The CDR3 region has the DNA TGTGCCTGGTTGATCTCTGGAAACACCATATATTTT. Filled out from reference TRBV30 and TRBJ1-3, the complete variable domain reads SQTIHQWPATLVQPVGSPLSLECTVEGTSNPNLYWYRQAAGRGLQLLFYSVGIGQISSEVPQNLSASRPQDRQFILSSKKLLLSDSGFYLCAWLISGNTIYFGEGSWLTVV.

A few counts support this clonotype. The rearrangement uses TRBV20-1 and TRBJ1-4; D might be TRBD1 (6 bases). Trimming cost V 6 bases and J 6 bases, with 20 bases left between them. The V gene's germline CDR1 is DFQATT and CDR2 SNEGSKA (reference sequence). CDR3 size: 15 residues. CDR3 residues: CSARQTGPGDEKLFF. CDR3 sequence (DNA): TGCAGTGCCCGCCAAACAGGGCCGGGGGATGAAAAACTGTTTTTT.

The chain combines TRBV6-1 with TRBJ2-7, with a possible D match to TRBD2 (6 bases). CDR1 and CDR2 (germline): MNHNS, SASEGT. Trimming removed 6 bases at V and 7 bases at J, with 13 bases between. The CDR3 contains 12 residues. CDR3 nucleotide sequence: TGTGCCAGCAGGGACTACTTCGAGGAGCAGTACTTC. Its translation: CASRDYFEEQYF.

This clonotype was observed a handful of times. V is TRBV12-3 or TRBV12-4 and J is TRBJ2-1, with D perhaps matching TRBD1 or TRBD2 (5 bases each). With 8 bases removed from V and 1 base from J, the gap between germline ends came to 18 bases. The CDR3 has 16 amino acids. CDR3 nucleotide sequence: TGTGCCAGCCGGGACCGAGGGTTAGGATCCTACAATGAGCAGTTCTTC. Translation: CASRDRGLGSYNEQFF.

The chain has TRBV15 and TRBJ1-5; 10 bases map to TRBD1. Germline assignment: CDR1 LNHNV and CDR2 YYDKDF (reference sequence). Trimming removed 6 bases from V and 5 bases from J; junction bases left unmatched: 1. The CDR3 covers 13 residues. The CDR3 loop is CATRDRGYQPQHF. The CDR3 region has the DNA TGTGCCACCAGGGACAGGGGGTATCAGCCCCAGCATTTT. Filled out from reference TRBV15 and TRBJ1-5, the complete variable domain reads DAMVIQNPRYQVTQFGKPVTLSCSQTLNHNVMYWYQQKSSQAPKLLFHYYDKDFNNEADTPDNFQSRRPNTSFCFLDIRSPGLGDTAMYLCATRDRGYQPQHFGDGTRLSIL.

This clonotype occurred many times. This sequence joins TRBV20-1 and TRBJ1-5, with 8 bases that match TRBD1. The V and J ends lost 4 bases and 3 bases, in that order; junction bases with no gene match: 5. The CDR3 extends over 14 amino acids. The germline V gene has CDR1 DFQATT and CDR2 SNEGSKA (reference sequence). The CDR3 loop reads CSANRGFTNQPQHF. DNA for the CDR3: TGCAGTGCTAACAGGGGGTTTACCAATCAGCCCCAGCATTTT.

The chain recombines TRBV9 with TRBJ2-3; D is unresolved. This CDR3 spans 14 amino acids. Germline V gene sequence: CDR1 SGDLS, CDR2 YYNGEE. The germline V and J ends were trimmed by 4 bases and 1 base, with 10 bases remaining between them. CDR3 sequence (DNA): TGTGCCAGCAGCCCCTCGGATGGCACAGATACGCAGTATTTT. As protein: CASSPSDGTDTQYF.

As regards this clonotype: Because the CDR3 is missing its conserved closing phenylalanine or tryptophan, this is likely a read error. The V gene is TRBV4-2, the J gene TRBJ2-7, with TRBD1 identical over 7 bases. With 0 bases clipped from V and 4 bases from J, the junction kept 9 bases outside the gene matches. Germline lookup yields CDR1 LGHNA and CDR2 YNFKEQ. The CDR3 sequence is 16 residues long. CDR3: CASSQETGTTAYEQYS. CDR3 DNA: TGTGCCAGCAGCCAAGAGACAGGGACAACCGCGTACGAGCAGTACTCC.

This clonotype has a count of ten or more. This sequence joins TRBV10-3 and TRBJ2-7; D not certain. The germline CDR1 and CDR2 sequences are ENHRY and SYGVKD. The CDR3 totals 14 residues. The V and J ends lost 0 bases and 2 bases respectively, with 8 bases between them. The CDR3: CAISESGTAYEQYV. CDR3 bases: TGTGCCATCAGTGAGTCGGGCACTGCCTACGAGCAGTACGTC.

This chain links TRBV9 with TRBJ2-1, with D possibly TRBD1 on 5 matching bases. Germline CDR1 is SGDLS and CDR2 is YYNGEE. V was trimmed by 0 bases and J by 10 bases, leaving 11 bases between them. The CDR3 has 13 residues. DNA of the CDR3: TGTGCCAGCAGCGTAGGGATTAGGGGCGAGCAGTTCTTC. Translating it yields CASSVGIRGEQFF. Full variable domain (missing parts from reference TRBV9 and TRBJ2-1): DSGVTQTPKHLITATGQRVTLRCSPRSGDLSVYWYQQSLDQGLQFLIQYYNGEERAKGNILERFSAQQFPDLHSELNLSSLELGDSALYFCASSVGIRGEQFFGPGTRLTVL.

The CDR3 reads CSARDLDPDVSEQYF. CDR3 nucleotides: TGCAGTGCTAGAGATCTTGACCCGGATGTTAGCGAGCAGTACTTC. V is TRBV20-1 and J is TRBJ2-7; D gene ambiguous. The germline V gene encodes CDR1 DFQATT and CDR2 SNEGSKA (reference sequence). This CDR3 has 15 residues. The germline V and J ends were trimmed by 0 bases and 6 bases, with 18 bases remaining between them.

CDR3 bases: TGCAGCGTTGGACACCCCAGGGTAGATACGCAGTATTTT. Its translation is CSVGHPRVDTQYF. V is TRBV29-1 and J is TRBJ2-3, with D maybe TRBD1 (5 bases). Germline V gene lookup returns CDR1 SQVTM and CDR2 ANQGSEA. This CDR3 has 13 residues. Trimming took off 4 bases at V and 5 bases at J, with 13 bases between the two ends.

This clonotype came up many times. This sequence joins TRBV24-1 and TRBJ2-5, with D tentatively TRBD1 (5 bases). Per the germline V gene, CDR1 is KGHDR and CDR2 is SFDVKD. CDR3 length: 15 residues. Trimming removed 4 bases from V and 5 bases from J, with 16 bases in between. DNA for the CDR3: TGTGCCACCAGTGAAAAAGGGGTTCTCCGGGAGACCCAGTACTTC. As protein: CATSEKGVLRETQYF.

Only a few counts were recorded for this clonotype. The chain joins TRBV11-2 to TRBJ2-1; 7 nucleotides agree with TRBD2. The V gene end was trimmed by 5 bases and the J gene end by 11 bases; junction bases not matched to a gene: 9. The CDR3 sequence is 13 residues long. Germline V gene data show CDR1 as SGHAT and CDR2 as FQNNGV. The CDR3 protein is CASSGPSGEQQFF. The CDR3 DNA reads TGTGCCAGCAGCGGGCCTAGCGGAGAGCAGCAGTTCTTC.

The chain links TRBV29-1 to TRBJ1-3; 8 bases are shared with TRBD1. Trimming removed 4 bases from V and 7 bases from J; junction bases left unmatched: 9. CDR3 length: 14 amino acids. Germline CDR1 SQVTM, CDR2 ANQGSEA. DNA for the CDR3: TGCAGCGTTGTTTCAGGGGGCGCGGGCAACACCATATATTTT. Translation gives CSVVSGGAGNTIYF.

This clonotype was counted only a few times. The chain is built from TRBV12-3 or TRBV12-4 and TRBJ1-1, with D hard to call. The V and J ends lost 7 bases and 0 bases respectively, with 12 bases between them. The CDR3 covers 14 residues. CDR3 nucleotide sequence: TGTGCCAGCACCCCCGCAGGTTTGAACACTGAAGCTTTCTTT. Translation: CASTPAGLNTEAFF.

The chain links TRBV4-2 to TRBJ2-1; 10 bases fit TRBD2. Germline V gene data show CDR1 as LGHNA and CDR2 as YNFKEQ. Losses at the gene ends were 1 base for V and 9 bases for J; bases not matched to a gene: 6. The CDR3 loop spans 15 amino acids. The CDR3 DNA follows: TGTGCCAGCAGCCAAGGGGCTAGCGGGAGCGGTGAGCAGTTCTTC. It codes for CASSQGASGSGEQFF.

This clonotype was found a few times. The chain links TRBV18 to TRBJ1-6; weak D call: TRBD1 (6 bases). Per the germline V gene, CDR1 is KGHSH and CDR2 is LQKENI. V lost 3 bases and J lost 7, with 13 bases in between. The CDR3 loop spans 15 amino acids. The CDR3 sequence is CASSPAQGSNSPLHF. In nucleotides, the CDR3 is TGTGCCAGCTCACCGGCACAGGGCTCAAATTCACCCCTCCACTTT.

This clonotype was seen a few times. V gene TRBV19 combines with J gene TRBJ1-2, with D maybe TRBD1 (5 bases). Germline V gene sequence: CDR1 LNHDA, CDR2 SQIVND (reference sequence). The ends were cut back, 9 bases at V and 4 bases at J, with 15 bases in the middle. The CDR3 loop spans 13 amino acids. CDR3 DNA sequence: TGTGCCAGCAGCCCGCCAGGGACCTATGGCTACACCTTC. It is translated as CASSPPGTYGYTF.

This clonotype was found a few times. The V call is TRBV5-6, the J call TRBJ2-7; D ambiguous. This CDR3 is built from 17 residues. Trimming stripped 1 base from V and 3 bases from J, with 20 bases between. The germline V gene encodes CDR1 SGHDT and CDR2 YYEEEE. The CDR3 sequence is CASSLFGRAPSDYEQYV. CDR3 DNA: TGTGCCAGCAGCTTGTTTGGACGGGCCCCGTCAGACTACGAGCAGTACGTC.

CDR3 sequence: CASSSRSGLQSNYGYTF. The CDR3, as DNA: TGTGCCAGCAGCTCTAGGTCAGGGCTCCAGAGCAACTATGGCTACACCTTC. This chain uses TRBV7-2 with TRBJ1-2, with a possible D match to TRBD1 (5 bases). The CDR3 sequence is 17 residues long. Trimming removed 4 bases from V and 2 bases from J, with 20 bases in between. Germline CDR1 SGHTA, CDR2 FQGNSA.

J is TRBJ2-7 and V is TRBV18; D call uncertain. This CDR3 has 14 amino acids. Trimming removed 3 bases at V and 0 bases at J, with 9 bases between. The germline V gene encodes CDR1 KGHSH and CDR2 LQKENI. CDR3 DNA: TGTGCCAGCTCACCGGGTAGTAGCTCCTACGAGCAGTACGTC. This codes for CASSPGSSSYEQYV.

This clonotype has just a few counts. The rearrangement joins TRBV29-1 to TRBJ2-1; 9 bases align to TRBD1. CDR1 is SQVTM and CDR2 is ANQGSEA in the germline V gene. The trim removed 7 bases at V and 7 bases at J, leaving 2 bases unmatched. The CDR3 is 11 amino acids. The CDR3 reads CSGDRVNEQFF. The CDR3 DNA sequence: TGCAGCGGGGACAGGGTAAATGAGCAGTTCTTC.